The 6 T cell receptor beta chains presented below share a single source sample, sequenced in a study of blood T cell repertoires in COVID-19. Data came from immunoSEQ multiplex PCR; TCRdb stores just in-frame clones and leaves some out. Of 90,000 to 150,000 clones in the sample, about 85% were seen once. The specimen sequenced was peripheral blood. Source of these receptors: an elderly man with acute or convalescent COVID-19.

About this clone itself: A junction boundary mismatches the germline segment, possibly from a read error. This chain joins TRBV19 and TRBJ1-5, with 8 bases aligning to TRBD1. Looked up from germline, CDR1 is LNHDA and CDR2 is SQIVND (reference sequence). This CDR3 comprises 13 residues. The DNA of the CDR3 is TGTGCCAGTACCGTGGACAGGGATCAACCCCAGCATTTT. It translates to CASTVDRDQPQHF. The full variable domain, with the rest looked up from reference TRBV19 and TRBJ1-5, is DGGITQSPKYLFRKEGQNVTLSCEQNLNHDAMYWYRQDPGQGLRLIYYSQIVNDFQKGDIAEGYSVSREKKESFPLTVTSAQKNPTAFYLCASTVDRDQPQHFGDGTRLSIL.

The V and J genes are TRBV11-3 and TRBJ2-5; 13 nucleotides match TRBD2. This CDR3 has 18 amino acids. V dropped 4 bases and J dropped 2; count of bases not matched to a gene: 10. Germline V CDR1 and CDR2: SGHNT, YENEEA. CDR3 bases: TGTGCCAGCAGCTCAGGCGGACTAGCGGGAGTGGGTCAAGAGACCCAGTACTTC. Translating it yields CASSSGGLAGVGQETQYF.

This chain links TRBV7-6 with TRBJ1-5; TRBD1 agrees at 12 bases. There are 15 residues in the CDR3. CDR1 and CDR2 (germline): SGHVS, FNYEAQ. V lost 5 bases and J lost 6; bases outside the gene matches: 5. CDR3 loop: CASSRDRGLGQPQHF. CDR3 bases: TGTGCCAGCAGCAGGGACAGGGGGCTCGGTCAGCCCCAGCATTTT.

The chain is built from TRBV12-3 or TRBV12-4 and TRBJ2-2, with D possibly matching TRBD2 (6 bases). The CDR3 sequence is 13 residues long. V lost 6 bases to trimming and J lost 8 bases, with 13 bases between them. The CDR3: CASRRDGTGELFF. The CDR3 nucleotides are TGTGCCAGCAGGCGGGACGGTACAGGGGAGCTGTTTTTT.

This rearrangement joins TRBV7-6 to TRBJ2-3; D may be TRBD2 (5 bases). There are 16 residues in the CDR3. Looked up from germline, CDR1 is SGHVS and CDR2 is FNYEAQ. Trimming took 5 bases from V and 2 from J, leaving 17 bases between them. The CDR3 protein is CASSLRTHPSTDTQYF. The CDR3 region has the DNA TGTGCCAGCAGCCTCCGGACTCATCCCTCCACAGATACGCAGTATTTT. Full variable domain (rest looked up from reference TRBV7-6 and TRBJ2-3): GAGVSQSPRYKVTKRGQDVALRCDPISGHVSLYWYRQALGQGPEFLTYFNYEAQQDKSGLPNDRFSAERPEGSISTLTIQRTEQRDSAMYRCASSLRTHPSTDTQYFGPGTRLTVL.

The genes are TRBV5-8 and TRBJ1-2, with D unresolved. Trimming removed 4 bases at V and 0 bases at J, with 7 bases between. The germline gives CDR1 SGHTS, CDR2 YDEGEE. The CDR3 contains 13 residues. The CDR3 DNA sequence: TGTGCCAGCAGCCGACGGGCTAACTATGGCTACACCTTC. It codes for CASSRRANYGYTF.